There are a few counts of the clone carrying this T cell receptor (beta chain). Its antigen is still unknown. For the second PCR, which ran for about 6 to 11 cycles, a sample-barcoded 5' primer and a J-beta primer mix were used. Each CDR3 protein gets one entry after TCRdb re-called the 5' RACE reads with MiXCR. The sample carries 1.5 million to 2 million distinct CDR3 sequences, roughly 52% recorded once. Trimming at V came to 6 bases and at J to 5 bases, leaving 5 bases not matched to a gene. The CDR3 consists of 12 residues. In germline, CDR1 is DFQATT, CDR2 SNEGSKA (reference sequence). This sample was included in a study of blood T cells in healthy people across ages. Study overall: Template switching picked up about one barcoded beta molecule for each two T cells. Study conclusions and caveats: TCR beta diversity per million T cells fell roughly linearly with age. There were more naive CD4+ cells and higher diversity in long-lived donors than in aged donors.

The sample was blood. The rearrangement uses TRBV20-1 and TRBJ2-5; 8 bases map to TRBD1. The TCR was taken from a woman between 35 and 50 years old in good health. The CDR3 sequence is CSAHRDRETQYF. The CDR3 nucleotides read TGCAGTGCGCATCGGGACAGGGAGACCCAGTACTTC.